This T cell receptor beta chain originates from a study of prognosis after radiotherapy for stage I lung cancer. The overall study: Therapy given concurrently with stereotactic body radiotherapy reached no patient. The study's findings and limits: Counts of unique TCR clones fell following stereotactic body radiation therapy, median around 9,500 versus 6,500.

Germline loops: CDR1 SGHTA, CDR2 FQGTGA. The CDR3 spans 14 residues. Points on this clonotype: Its antigen is unknown. An end of the junction does not agree with germline; a read error may underlie this.

Using two-round multiplex PCR, the authors amplified TCR beta CDR3 from genomic DNA. The authors ran first-round PCR with primers specific to each TRBV and TRBJ gene. PCR proceeded to a second round, and that round used universal primers. A single record per CDR3 protein comes from TCRdb applying MiXCR to the multiplex PCR reads. The sample holds tens of thousands of distinct CDR3 sequences, 30% to 35% seen once. Source: PBMCs, taken before or after stereotactic body radiation therapy (not recorded which). The chain joins TRBV7-3 to TRBJ2-2; tentative D call: TRBD2 (5 bases). This TCR derives from a donor over 45 with non-small cell lung cancer. CDR3 coding DNA: TGTGCCAGCAGTGAATTCGCGAACACCGGGGAGCTTTTTTTT. Amino acids: CASSEFANTGELFF.